Shown below are 29 T cell receptor beta chains from a single sample sequenced in a study of T cell responses to AZD1222 COVID-19 vaccine (dated by TCRdb to 2020 to 2022). The sample's time point label, decoded: baseline before first vaccination. The library was made by the immunoSEQ multiplex PCR assay. TCRdb provides this immuneACCESS table in a form limited to in-frame rearrangements. Some clones are lacking; in checked studies, under half of them reflect an unresolved V gene, and why the rest are absent is not known. The sample contains some 140,000 clones, approximately 90% of them found a single time. 5.5% to 6.5% of the sample is in the top ten clones. This specimen consisted of peripheral blood, obtained on day 0 of AZD1222 vaccination. The receptors derive from an adult in good health.

This chain links TRBV5-1 with TRBJ2-3; 15 nucleotides agree with TRBD2. J gave up 2 bases and V 5 bases, and 12 bases lay outside the gene matches. This CDR3 has 19 residues. Germline V CDR1 and CDR2: SGHRS, YFSETQ. The CDR3 DNA follows: TGCGCCAGCAGTCCCCTGCGGACTAGCGGGAGGGGGGCCACAGATACGCAGTATTTT. It specifies CASSPLRTSGRGATDTQYF.

This clone was seen a few times. This chain uses TRBV9 with TRBJ1-1; 8 nucleotides agree with TRBD1. The CDR3 length is 14 residues. V was pared by 5 bases and J by 7 bases, with 10 bases of the junction left unmatched. CDR1 and CDR2 (germline): SGDLS, YYNGEE. CDR3 nucleotides: TGTGCCAGCAGTCTTCGCGGGACAGGAGATGAAGCTTTCTTT. This codes for CASSLRGTGDEAFF.

The chain uses TRBV27 and TRBJ1-1; 8 nucleotides line up with TRBD1. The CDR3 is 15 residues long. V was pared by 5 bases and J by 8 bases, with 13 bases of the junction left unmatched. Germline CDR1 reads MNHEY; CDR2 reads SMNVEV (reference sequence). The CDR3 protein is CASSADYRGRTEAFF. CDR3 DNA: TGTGCCAGCAGTGCGGATTACAGGGGGAGGACGGAAGCTTTCTTT.

The chain couples TRBV5-1 to TRBJ2-7, with 16 bases lining up with TRBD2. Germline CDR1 is SGHRS and CDR2 is YFSETQ. The length of the CDR3 is 18 residues. V lost 3 bases and J lost 1; bases outside the gene matches: 7. The CDR3 bases are TGCGCCAGCAGCTCGGGACTAGCGGGAGGGCCCCTATCCTACGAGCAGTACTTC. It translates to CASSSGLAGGPLSYEQYF.

The chain carries TRBV15 and TRBJ2-7; the D gene could be TRBD1 or TRBD2 (5 bases each). Trimming removed 0 bases at V and 0 bases at J, with 18 bases between. This CDR3 has 18 amino acids. Germline CDR1 and CDR2: LNHNV and YYDKDF (reference sequence). Here the CDR3 DNA reads TGTGCCACCAGCAGAGAGGTCTCGGGGCCTTTAAGCTCCTACGAGCAGTACTTC. The encoded protein is CATSREVSGPLSSYEQYF. Using reference TRBV15 and TRBJ2-7 for the parts outside the CDR3, the full variable domain is DAMVIQNPRYQVTQFGKPVTLSCSQTLNHNVMYWYQQKSSQAPKLLFHYYDKDFNNEADTPDNFQSRRPNTSFCFLDIRSPGLGDTAMYLCATSREVSGPLSSYEQYFGPGTRLTVT.

V and J are TRBV21-1 and TRBJ2-1; the tabulated D call, TRBD2, remains unverified against the DNA. TRBV21-1 is termed a pseudogene. The CDR3 is 18 amino acids. The CDR3 loop reads CASSKERASGIQYNEQFF. DNA of the CDR3: TGTGCCAGCAGCAAAGAAAGGGCTAGCGGGATCCAATACAATGAGCAGTTCTTC.

This clone was seen a single time. The chain carries TRBV29-1 and TRBJ1-2; D remains unclear. V was pared by 3 bases and J by 4 bases, with 9 bases between. CDR1 and CDR2 (germline): SQVTM, ANQGSEA. This CDR3 spans 12 amino acids. In nucleotides, the CDR3 is TGCAGCGTTGACCTCGCAGGCTATGGCTACACCTTC. Its protein product is CSVDLAGYGYTF.

This chain uses TRBV11-2 with TRBJ2-7, with TRBD2 matching 11 bases. Germline assignment: CDR1 SGHAT and CDR2 FQNNGV. This CDR3 spans 17 amino acids. With V trimmed by 3 bases and J by 1 base, 8 bases remained unmatched. CDR3 amino acids: CASSFVTSGTGSYEQYF. CDR3 in DNA: TGTGCCAGCAGCTTTGTGACTAGCGGGACCGGATCCTACGAGCAGTACTTC.

The chain's CDR3 is CASSGAGKSLFHEQYF. In DNA form, the CDR3 reads TGTGCCAGCAGTGGGGCGGGGAAGTCCCTATTCCACGAGCAGTACTTC. J is TRBJ2-7 and V is TRBV6-1; possible D gene TRBD2, 6 bases. V lost 4 bases and J lost 5, with 21 bases in between. The CDR3 consists of 16 residues. Germline loops: CDR1 MNHNS, CDR2 SASEGT.

The chain recombines TRBV19 with TRBJ2-7, with 8 bases lining up with TRBD1. The CDR3 is 13 residues long. V shed 5 bases and J 2 bases; nucleotides not matched to a gene: 2. Germline assignment: CDR1 LNHDA and CDR2 SQIVND (reference sequence). The CDR3, as DNA: TGTGCCAGTAGTGCAGGGGGCACCTACGAGCAGTACTTC. Translation gives CASSAGGTYEQYF.

This chain uses TRBV27 with TRBJ2-7; 8 bases agree with TRBD2. Germline V gene data show CDR1 as MNHEY and CDR2 as SMNVEV (reference sequence). The CDR3 spans 14 residues. V gave up 4 bases and J gave up 4 bases; unmatched junction bases: 6. DNA of the CDR3: TGTGCCAGCAGTTGGAGCGGGAGAACGTACGAGCAGTACTTC. Translating it yields CASSWSGRTYEQYF.

The chain combines TRBV7-9 with TRBJ2-7; D call uncertain. CDR1 and CDR2 (germline): SEHNR, FQNEAQ (reference sequence). The CDR3 runs to 13 residues. With 1 base removed from V and 10 bases from J, the gap between germline ends came to 14 bases. CDR3 nucleotide sequence: TGTGCCAGCAGCTTAGATCTTAACAGCCCACAGTACTTC. Its translation is CASSLDLNSPQYF.

J is TRBJ2-7 and V is TRBV28; 9 nucleotides line up with TRBD1. After removal of 5 bases from V and 3 bases from J, the junction contained 11 bases not matched to a gene. The CDR3 has 16 amino acids. The germline CDR1 and CDR2 sequences are MDHEN and SYDVKM. CDR3 residues: CASSPITGGRVYEQYF. CDR3 nucleotide sequence: TGTGCCAGCAGTCCTATCACAGGGGGCAGGGTCTACGAGCAGTACTTC.

A remark on this clone: Additional DNA sequences in this sample encode the identical CDR3. CDR3 in amino acids: CASSLDAGLNQPQHF. CDR3 bases: TGCGCCAGCAGCTTGGATGCAGGTCTTAATCAGCCCCAGCATTTT. The chain couples TRBV5-1 to TRBJ1-5; unclear D gene. The CDR3 is 15 residues long. CDR1 and CDR2 (germline): SGHRS, YFSETQ. V shed 0 bases and J shed 4 bases, with 11 bases lying between them.

The J gene is TRBJ1-5, the V gene TRBV27; unclear D gene. V lost 3 bases and J 6 bases, leaving 12 bases between the germline ends. The CDR3 contains 14 residues. Germline V gene sequence: CDR1 MNHEY, CDR2 SMNVEV (reference sequence). The DNA for the CDR3 is TGTGCCAGCAGTTTTTTCATAAACGGTCAGCCCCAGCATTTT. Residues: CASSFFINGQPQHF.

Details on this clone: The sample carries other DNA sequences with the same CDR3. The CDR3 loop is CASSLRGEQYF. In DNA, the CDR3 is TGCGCCAGCAGCTTGCGTGGGGAGCAGTACTTC. V gene TRBV5-1 combines with J gene TRBJ2-7, with D unclear. V was clipped by 1 base and J by 7 bases, with 6 bases between them. CDR3 length: 11 residues. The V gene's germline CDR1 is SGHRS and CDR2 YFSETQ.

The CDR3 loop is CASSPETLNTEAFF. The CDR3 region has the DNA TGTGCCAGCTCACCAGAGACGCTGAACACTGAAGCTTTCTTT. The chain is built from TRBV18 and TRBJ1-1, with D unresolved. The germline V and J ends were trimmed by 2 bases and 0 bases, with 7 bases remaining between them. This CDR3 is 14 amino acids long. Germline lookup yields CDR1 KGHSH and CDR2 LQKENI. Supplemented by reference TRBV18 and TRBJ1-1, the full variable domain reads NAGVMQNPRHLVRRRGQEARLRCSPMKGHSHVYWYRQLPEEGLKFMVYLQKENIIDESGMPKERFSAEFPKEGPSILRIQQVVRGDSAAYFCASSPETLNTEAFFGQGTRLTVV.

The genes are TRBV2 and TRBJ1-1, with TRBD1 matching 10 bases. V was clipped by 4 bases and J by 1 base; unmatched bases: 9. This CDR3 contains 17 residues. From germline, CDR1 is SNHLY and CDR2 FYNNEI. CDR3 region: CASSVKTGGRGNTEAFF. In nucleotides, the CDR3 is TGTGCCAGCAGTGTAAAGACAGGGGGCCGGGGGAACACTGAAGCTTTCTTT.

The chain employs TRBV6-5 and TRBJ1-4; D is unresolved. Trimming removed 6 bases at V and 6 bases at J, with 8 bases between. Per the germline V gene, CDR1 is MNHEY and CDR2 is SVGAGI. The CDR3 is 12 amino acids. The CDR3 DNA sequence: TGTGCCAGCAGACAGCCCGATGAAAAACTGTTTTTT. It yields the protein CASRQPDEKLFF.

J is TRBJ2-1 and V is TRBV19, with 11 nucleotides matching TRBD2. Germline values: CDR1 LNHDA, CDR2 SQIVND (reference sequence). The CDR3 length is 15 residues. V lost 3 bases, J lost 9 bases, and 7 bases stayed unmatched. The CDR3 DNA follows: TGTGCCAGTAGTATGACACTAGCGGGAGTCTCTGAGCAGTTCTTC. Protein sequence: CASSMTLAGVSEQFF.

The chain links TRBV28 to TRBJ2-7, with 9 bases identical to TRBD1. CDR1 and CDR2 (germline): MDHEN, SYDVKM. The CDR3 has 15 residues. The trim removed 1 base at V and 6 bases at J, leaving 7 bases unmatched. CDR3 sequence reads: CASSLSGQGPGEQYF. Written as DNA, the CDR3 is TGTGCCAGCAGTTTATCCGGACAGGGGCCTGGCGAGCAGTACTTC.

The chain carries TRBV28 and TRBJ2-5; TRBD1 might be the D (7 bases). CDR1 and CDR2 from the germline V gene are MDHEN and SYDVKM. This CDR3 has 15 residues. V lost 2 bases, J lost 0 bases, and 10 bases lay in between. The CDR3 protein is CASSLGGTDQETQYF. The CDR3 nucleotides read TGTGCCAGCAGTTTAGGAGGGACAGACCAAGAGACCCAGTACTTC.

This clone occurred a few times. V usage is TRBV6-5 and J usage is TRBJ2-3; D might be TRBD2 (6 bases). The germline CDR1 and CDR2 sequences are MNHEY and SVGAGI. The CDR3 consists of 16 residues. Trimming shortened V by 2 bases and J by 5 bases, and 17 bases separated the two germline ends. The CDR3 sequence: CASSYPPGAGKDTQYF. The CDR3 DNA is TGTGCCAGCAGTTACCCCCCCGGCGCGGGAAAAGATACGCAGTATTTT.

The rearrangement links TRBV3-1 (or the pseudogene TRBV3-2) to TRBJ1-5; no clear D gene. The CDR3 runs to 13 residues. Germline CDR1 LGHDT, CDR2 YNNKEL (reference sequence). Trimming cost V 0 bases and J 11 bases, with 11 bases left between them. CDR3 sequence: CASSQDLRQAQHF. DNA of the CDR3: TGTGCCAGCAGCCAAGATTTGCGGCAGGCCCAGCATTTT.

V usage is TRBV11-3 and J usage is TRBJ1-2; 9 bases map to TRBD1. After removal of 4 bases from V and 8 bases from J, the junction contained 8 bases not matched to a gene. Germline V gene lookup returns CDR1 SGHNT and CDR2 YENEEA. The CDR3 totals 14 residues. CDR3 nucleotides: TGTGCCAGCAGCTCCACCGGGACAGGGTACGGCTACACCTTC. Translating gives CASSSTGTGYGYTF.

The genes are TRBV15 and TRBJ1-2; 7 nucleotides match TRBD1. The V segment lost 3 bases and the J segment 0 bases; nucleotides outside the gene matches: 7. Per the germline V gene, CDR1 is LNHNV and CDR2 is YYDKDF (reference sequence). The CDR3 spans 16 residues. The CDR3 nucleotides read TGTGCCACCAGCAGGAGGACAGGACGTTCTAACTATGGCTACACCTTC. This sequence encodes CATSRRTGRSNYGYTF.

This chain links TRBV6-2 or TRBV6-3 with TRBJ2-7; 14 bases map to TRBD2. Losses at the gene ends were 2 bases for V and 3 bases for J; bases not matched to a gene: 3. This CDR3 has 16 amino acids. Germline V gene data show CDR1 as MNHEY and CDR2 as SVGEGT. The DNA for the CDR3 is TGTGCCAGCAGTTACCGTGGGACTAGCGGGAGCTACGAGCAGTACTTC. It yields the protein CASSYRGTSGSYEQYF.

V and J are TRBV5-1 and TRBJ2-7; TRBD2 aligns across 10 bases. This CDR3 is 16 amino acids long. J gave up 4 bases and V 0 bases, and 7 bases lay outside the gene matches. In germline, CDR1 is SGHRS, CDR2 YFSETQ. CDR3 residues: CASSLVSSGSGYEQYF. CDR3 nucleotides: TGCGCCAGCAGCTTGGTTTCTAGCGGGAGTGGGTACGAGCAGTACTTC. Full variable domain (rest looked up from reference TRBV5-1 and TRBJ2-7): KAGVTQTPRYLIKTRGQQVTLSCSPISGHRSVSWYQQTPGQGLQFLFEYFSETQRNKGNFPGRFSGRQFSNSRSEMNVSTLELGDSALYLCASSLVSSGSGYEQYFGPGTRLTVT.

V usage is TRBV18 and J usage is TRBJ2-7; 7 bases agree with TRBD1. The CDR3 loop spans 13 amino acids. Germline V lookup: CDR1 KGHSH, CDR2 LQKENI. Trimming at V came to 5 bases and at J to 6 bases, leaving 7 bases not matched to a gene. CDR3 sequence reads: CASSKSRGIEQYF. In DNA form, the CDR3 reads TGTGCCAGCTCAAAAAGCAGGGGGATCGAGCAGTACTTC.